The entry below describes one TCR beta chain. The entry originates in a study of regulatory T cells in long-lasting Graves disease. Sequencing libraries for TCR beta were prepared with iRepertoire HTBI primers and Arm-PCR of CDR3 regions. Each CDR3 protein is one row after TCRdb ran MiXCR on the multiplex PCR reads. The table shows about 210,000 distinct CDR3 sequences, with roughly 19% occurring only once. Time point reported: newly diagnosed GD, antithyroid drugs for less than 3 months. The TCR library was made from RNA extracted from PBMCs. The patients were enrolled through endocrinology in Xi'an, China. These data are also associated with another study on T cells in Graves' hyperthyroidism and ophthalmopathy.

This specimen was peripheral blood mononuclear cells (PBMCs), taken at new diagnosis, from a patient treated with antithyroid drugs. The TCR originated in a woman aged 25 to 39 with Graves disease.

The CDR3 sequence is CASSVEGTSASYEQYF. CDR3 in DNA: TGTGCCAGCAGCGTAGAGGGGACTAGCGCTTCCTACGAGCAGTACTTC. The chain joins TRBV9 to TRBJ2-7; TRBD2 agrees at 10 bases. The germline V gene has CDR1 SGDLS and CDR2 YYNGEE. V dropped 0 bases and J dropped 1; count of bases not matched to a gene: 4. The CDR3 has 16 amino acids.